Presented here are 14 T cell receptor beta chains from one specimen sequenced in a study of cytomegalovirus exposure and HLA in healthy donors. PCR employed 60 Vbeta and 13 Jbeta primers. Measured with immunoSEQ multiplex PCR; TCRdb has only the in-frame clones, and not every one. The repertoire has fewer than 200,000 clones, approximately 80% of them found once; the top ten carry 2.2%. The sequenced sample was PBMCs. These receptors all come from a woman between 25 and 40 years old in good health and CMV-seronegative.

CDR3 in amino acids: CASSPGTGGARQYF. DNA for the CDR3: TGTGCCAGTAGTCCCGGGACAGGGGGCGCGAGGCAGTACTTC. V is TRBV19 and J is TRBJ2-7; 12 positions match TRBD1. The trim removed 5 bases at V and 9 bases at J, leaving 8 bases unmatched. This CDR3 contains 14 residues. Germline CDR1 is LNHDA and CDR2 is SQIVND (reference sequence).

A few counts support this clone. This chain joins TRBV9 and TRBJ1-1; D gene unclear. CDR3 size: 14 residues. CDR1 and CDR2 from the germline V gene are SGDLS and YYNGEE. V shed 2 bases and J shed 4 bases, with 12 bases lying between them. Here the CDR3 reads CASSVITGSTEAFF. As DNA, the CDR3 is TGTGCCAGCAGCGTTATTACGGGGAGCACTGAAGCTTTCTTT.

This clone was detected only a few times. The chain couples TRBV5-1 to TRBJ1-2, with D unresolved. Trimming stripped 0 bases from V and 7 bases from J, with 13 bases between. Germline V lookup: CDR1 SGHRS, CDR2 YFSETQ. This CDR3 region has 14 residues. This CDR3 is CASSLDLGSGGYTF. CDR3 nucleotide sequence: TGCGCCAGCAGCTTGGACCTCGGGTCGGGTGGCTACACCTTC.

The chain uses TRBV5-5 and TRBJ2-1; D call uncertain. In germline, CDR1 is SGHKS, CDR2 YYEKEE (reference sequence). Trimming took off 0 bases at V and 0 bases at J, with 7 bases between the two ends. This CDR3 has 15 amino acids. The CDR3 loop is CASSLGSSSYNEQFF. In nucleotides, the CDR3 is TGTGCCAGCAGCTTGGGTTCCAGCTCCTACAATGAGCAGTTCTTC. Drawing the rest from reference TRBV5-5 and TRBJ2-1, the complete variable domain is DAGVTQSPTHLIKTRGQQVTLRCSPISGHKSVSWYQQVLGQGPQFIFQYYEKEERGRGNFPDRFSARQFPNYSSELNVNALLLGDSALYLCASSLGSSSYNEQFFGPGTRLTVL.

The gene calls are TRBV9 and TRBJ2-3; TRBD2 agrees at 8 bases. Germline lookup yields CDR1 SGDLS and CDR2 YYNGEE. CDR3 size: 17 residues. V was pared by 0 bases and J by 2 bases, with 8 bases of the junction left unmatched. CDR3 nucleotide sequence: TGTGCCAGCAGCGTAGAGTTAGGAGCGGGGGTCACAGATACGCAGTATTTT. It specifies CASSVELGAGVTDTQYF.

The CDR3 spells CASSLPGGQVNSPLHF. The CDR3 DNA reads TGTGCCAGCAGCTTACCCGGAGGACAGGTGAATTCACCCCTCCACTTT. The genes are TRBV7-2 and TRBJ1-6; 7 positions match TRBD1. V lost 2 bases to trimming and J lost 7 bases; unmatched junction nucleotides: 8. In germline, CDR1 is SGHTA, CDR2 FQGNSA. This CDR3 is 16 amino acids long.

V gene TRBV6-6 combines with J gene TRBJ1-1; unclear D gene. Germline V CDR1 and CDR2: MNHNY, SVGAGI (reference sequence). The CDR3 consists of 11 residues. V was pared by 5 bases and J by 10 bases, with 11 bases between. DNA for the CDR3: TGTGCCAGCAGTACGGGAAGGCTAGCTTTCTTT. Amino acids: CASSTGRLAFF.

The DNA of the CDR3 is TGTGCCAGCAGCTTGGATTTGGCTAGCGGGAGTTTTTTTGACGGTGAGCAGTTCTTC. Amino acid sequence: CASSLDLASGSFFDGEQFF. This sequence joins TRBV5-6 and TRBJ2-1; TRBD2 matches 10 bases. The CDR3 sequence is 19 residues long. CDR1 and CDR2 from the germline V gene are SGHDT and YYEEEE. The junction had 18 bases not matched to a gene; V was cut back by 0 bases and J by 9 bases. Full variable domain (outside the CDR3, taken from reference TRBV5-6 and TRBJ2-1): DAGVTQSPTHLIKTRGQQVTLRCSPKSGHDTVSWYQQALGQGPQFIFQYYEEEERQRGNFPDRFSGHQFPNYSSELNVNALLLGDSALYLCASSLDLASGSFFDGEQFFGPGTRLTVL.

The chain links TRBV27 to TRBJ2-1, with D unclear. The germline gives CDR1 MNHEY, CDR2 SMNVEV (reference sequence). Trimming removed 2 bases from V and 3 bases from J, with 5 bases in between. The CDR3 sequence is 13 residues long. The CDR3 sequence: CASSLRGYNEQFF. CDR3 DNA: TGTGCCAGCAGTTTAAGAGGCTACAATGAGCAGTTCTTC.

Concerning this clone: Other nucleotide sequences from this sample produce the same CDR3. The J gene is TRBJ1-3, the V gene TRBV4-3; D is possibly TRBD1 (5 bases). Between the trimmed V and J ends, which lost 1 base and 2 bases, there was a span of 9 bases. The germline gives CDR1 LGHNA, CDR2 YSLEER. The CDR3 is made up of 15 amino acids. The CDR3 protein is CASSQGGGAGNTIYF. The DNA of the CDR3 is TGCGCCAGCAGCCAAGGAGGAGGGGCTGGAAACACCATATATTTT.

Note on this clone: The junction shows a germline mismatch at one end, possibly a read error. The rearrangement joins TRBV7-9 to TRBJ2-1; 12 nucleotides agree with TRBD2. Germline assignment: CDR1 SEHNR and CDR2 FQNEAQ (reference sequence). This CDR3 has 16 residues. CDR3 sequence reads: CSSTFEGLAGFNEQFF. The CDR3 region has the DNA TGTTCCAGCACCTTCGAAGGACTAGCGGGGTTCAATGAGCAGTTCTTC. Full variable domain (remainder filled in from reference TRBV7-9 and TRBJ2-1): DTGVSQNPRHKITKRGQNVTFRCDPISEHNRLYWYRQTLGQGPEFLTYFQNEAQLEKSRLLSDRFSAERPKGSFSTLEIQRTEQGDSAMYLCSSTFEGLAGFNEQFFGPGTRLTVL.

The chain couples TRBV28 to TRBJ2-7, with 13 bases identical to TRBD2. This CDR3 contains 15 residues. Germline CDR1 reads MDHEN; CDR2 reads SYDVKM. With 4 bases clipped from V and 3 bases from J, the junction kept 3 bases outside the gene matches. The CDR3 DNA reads TGTGCCAGCAGTTCAGGACTAGCGGGGGTCTACGAGCAGTACTTC. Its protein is CASSSGLAGVYEQYF.

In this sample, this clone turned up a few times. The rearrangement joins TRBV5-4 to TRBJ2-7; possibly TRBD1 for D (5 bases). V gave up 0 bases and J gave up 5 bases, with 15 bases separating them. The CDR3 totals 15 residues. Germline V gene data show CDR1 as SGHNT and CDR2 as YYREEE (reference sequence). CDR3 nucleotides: TGTGCCAGCAGCTTGGTTGGCCAGGGTTTCCACGAGCAGTACTTC. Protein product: CASSLVGQGFHEQYF.

CDR3 amino acids: CASRAQGPSTDTQYF. The CDR3 DNA sequence: TGTGCCAGCAGAGCACAGGGGCCCAGCACAGATACGCAGTATTTT. V and J are TRBV6-5 and TRBJ2-3, with 7 nucleotides matching TRBD1. Germline V CDR1 and CDR2: MNHEY, SVGAGI. The V and J ends lost 6 bases and 0 bases, in that order; junction bases with no gene match: 6. The CDR3 is 15 amino acids.